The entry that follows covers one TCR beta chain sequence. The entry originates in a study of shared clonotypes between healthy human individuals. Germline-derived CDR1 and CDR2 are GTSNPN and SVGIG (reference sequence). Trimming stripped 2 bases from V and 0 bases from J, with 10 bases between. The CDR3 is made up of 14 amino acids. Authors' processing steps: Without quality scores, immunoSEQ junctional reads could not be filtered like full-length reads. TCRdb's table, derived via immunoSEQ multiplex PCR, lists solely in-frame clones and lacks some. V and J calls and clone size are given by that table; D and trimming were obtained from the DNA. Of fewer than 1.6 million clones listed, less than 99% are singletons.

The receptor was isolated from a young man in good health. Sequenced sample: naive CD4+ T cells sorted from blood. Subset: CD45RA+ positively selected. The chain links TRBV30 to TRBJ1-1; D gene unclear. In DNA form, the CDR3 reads TGTGCCTGGAGTCTGGTACCGATGAACACTGAAGCTTTCTTT. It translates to CAWSLVPMNTEAFF.